A single sample gave rise to the 31 T cell receptor beta chains below, sequenced in a study of T cells after somatic rescue of genetic block (dated by TCRdb to 2018 to 2020). The library was built by means of the immunoSEQ multiplex PCR assay. Sourced from immuneACCESS, this table was stored by TCRdb with only in-frame sequences that have V and J called. A share of the clones is absent; for the studies checked, an unresolved V gene accounts for under half, and the remainder has no known explanation. The sample has approximately 10,000 clones on record, 78% of them singletons. The top ten hold roughly 8% of the sample. Input material: peripheral blood mononuclear cells (PBMCs). The receptors originated from a boy aged 5 to 17.

The chain has TRBV7-9 and TRBJ1-4; D perhaps matches TRBD1 (5 bases). Germline V gives CDR1 SEHNR, CDR2 FQNEAQ (reference sequence). CDR3 length: 14 residues. The germline V and J ends were trimmed by 7 bases and 4 bases, with 13 bases remaining between them. The CDR3: CASTPGPLNEKLFF. As DNA, the CDR3 is TGTGCCAGCACCCCGGGACCCCTTAATGAAAAACTGTTTTTT.

The chain joins TRBV10-3 to TRBJ1-1, with TRBD1 matching 7 bases. CDR3 length: 15 residues. Germline lookup yields CDR1 ENHRY and CDR2 SYGVKD. Trimming removed 7 bases from V and 8 bases from J; junction bases left unmatched: 16. The CDR3 is CAITQDRLPTFEAFF. The CDR3 nucleotides read TGTGCCATCACCCAGGACAGGTTGCCCACTTTCGAAGCTTTCTTT.

This clone was found once. The V and J genes are TRBV7-9 and TRBJ2-1, with D possibly being TRBD2 (6 bases). The CDR3 spans 16 residues. From germline, CDR1 is SEHNR and CDR2 FQNEAQ (reference sequence). Trimming stripped 2 bases from V and 0 bases from J, with 11 bases between. CDR3 nucleotides: TGTGCCAGCAGCTTAAGACCGGGACTCTCCTACAATGAGCAGTTCTTC. Its translation is CASSLRPGLSYNEQFF.

The chain carries TRBV7-9 and TRBJ2-3; perhaps TRBD1 as D (6 bases). V lost 5 bases, J lost 6 bases, and 12 bases lay in between. CDR1 is SEHNR and CDR2 is FQNEAQ in the germline V gene (reference sequence). This CDR3 has 13 amino acids. The CDR3 region has the DNA TGTGCCAGCAGCGGACCAGGGGCGGATACGCAGTATTTT. The encoded protein is CASSGPGADTQYF.

The rearrangement uses TRBV5-5 and TRBJ1-3, with D perhaps matching TRBD1 (6 bases). This CDR3 comprises 14 residues. Trimming removed 4 bases at V and 4 bases at J, with 12 bases between. CDR1 and CDR2 (germline): SGHKS, YYEKEE (reference sequence). The CDR3 loop is CASSVKGGGNTIYF. CDR3 DNA sequence: TGTGCCAGCAGCGTCAAGGGGGGAGGAAACACCATATATTTT.

The CDR3 bases are TGTGCCAGCAGCTTAGTAGCGGGGTTCTCCTACGAGCAGTACTTC. Its translation is CASSLVAGFSYEQYF. V is TRBV7-8 and J is TRBJ2-7; 8 bases agree with TRBD2. The CDR3 is 15 residues long. The ends lost 1 base at V and 0 bases at J; junction bases unmatched: 2. Germline assignment: CDR1 SGHVS and CDR2 FQNEAQ.

This chain joins TRBV6-1 and TRBJ2-7; D gene ambiguous. The DNA end favors TRBJ2-1, so the J call may be wrong. The CDR3 runs to 16 residues. Germline V gives CDR1 MNHNS, CDR2 SASEGT. The CDR3 region is CASSEPSHGFYNEQFF. The CDR3 DNA sequence: TGTGCCAGCAGTGAACCCTCCCACGGATTCTACAATGAGCAGTTCTTC.

This rearrangement joins TRBV10-3 to TRBJ2-5; D gene ambiguous. The germline V and J ends were trimmed by 0 bases and 4 bases, with 15 bases remaining between them. The CDR3 sequence is 16 residues long. CDR1 and CDR2 from the germline V gene are ENHRY and SYGVKD. For the CDR3, the DNA is TGTGCCATCAGTGAGTCGAAGGCTAGTCAATCAGAGACCCAGTACTTC. It translates to CAISESKASQSETQYF.

This chain joins TRBV5-4 and TRBJ1-2, with D possibly being TRBD1 (5 bases). Trimming left V 0 bases short and J 8 bases short, with 11 bases between. CDR3 size: 13 residues. The germline V gene encodes CDR1 SGHNT and CDR2 YYREEE (reference sequence). CDR3 DNA sequence: TGTGCCAGCAGCTTGGTTGGGGGTTGGGGCTACACCTTC. Protein: CASSLVGGWGYTF.

There are a few counts of this clone. The chain joins TRBV7-8 to TRBJ1-2; weak D call: TRBD1 (5 bases). Germline CDR1 SGHVS, CDR2 FQNEAQ. CDR3 length: 13 residues. The V gene lost 4 bases and the J gene lost 3 bases, with 9 bases spanning the gap. CDR3 in amino acids: CASSWGTDYGYTF. The CDR3 bases are TGTGCCAGCAGCTGGGGGACGGACTATGGCTACACCTTC.

This rearrangement joins TRBV7-2 to TRBJ2-1; the match to TRBD1 covers 9 bases. With 3 bases clipped from V and 16 bases from J, the junction kept 4 bases outside the gene matches. The germline CDR1 and CDR2 sequences are SGHTA and FQGNSA. This CDR3 is built from 11 residues. DNA for the CDR3: TGTGCCAGCAGCTTCGGACAGGGGCCATTCTTC. This sequence encodes CASSFGQGPFF.

This clone has only a few counts. The chain is built from TRBV7-9 and TRBJ2-1, with TRBD2 as a possible D gene (6 bases). The germline CDR1 and CDR2 sequences are SEHNR and FQNEAQ (reference sequence). CDR3 length: 16 amino acids. The V end was cut by 5 bases, the J end by 1 base, with 15 bases between. The CDR3 reads CASSRTTSGSYNEQFF. The CDR3 DNA sequence: TGTGCCAGCAGCCGGACGACGAGCGGGTCCTACAATGAGCAGTTCTTC.

In its sample, this clone is medium-sized (0.01 to 0.1%). The V call is TRBV29-1, the J call TRBJ1-1, with a possible D match to TRBD1 (6 bases). The germline V and J ends were trimmed by 6 bases and 4 bases, with 18 bases remaining between them. Germline V lookup: CDR1 SQVTM, CDR2 ANQGSEA. There are 14 residues in the CDR3. The CDR3 coding sequence is TGCAGCGTGACCGCTATAACAGGGCCCACTGAAGCTTTCTTT. This encodes CSVTAITGPTEAFF.

This clone has only a few counts. The V gene is TRBV18, the J gene TRBJ2-5; weak D call: TRBD2 (6 bases). V was pared by 5 bases and J by 0 bases, with 16 bases between. The germline V gene encodes CDR1 KGHSH and CDR2 LQKENI. CDR3 size: 16 residues. DNA for the CDR3: TGTGCCAGCTCAGAACTGGCAGGGAGGTACCAAGAGACCCAGTACTTC. Encoded protein: CASSELAGRYQETQYF. The whole variable domain, filled in from reference TRBV18 and TRBJ2-5, reads NAGVMQNPRHLVRRRGQEARLRCSPMKGHSHVYWYRQLPEEGLKFMVYLQKENIIDESGMPKERFSAEFPKEGPSILRIQQVVRGDSAAYFCASSELAGRYQETQYFGPGTRLLVL.

The J gene is TRBJ2-2, the V gene TRBV14; no reliable D call. Germline V CDR1 and CDR2: SGHDN, FVKESK. The CDR3 is 13 residues long. V shed 1 base and J shed 7 bases, with 7 bases lying between them. The CDR3 reads CASSQGGGGELFF. Here the CDR3 DNA reads TGTGCCAGCAGCCAAGGTGGTGGCGGGGAGCTGTTTTTT.

The chain links TRBV12-5 to TRBJ1-2, with D unresolved. V was cut by 7 bases and J by 1 base, with 7 bases left in between. The CDR3 is 12 amino acids. Germline CDR1 LGHNT, CDR2 FRNRAP. The CDR3: CASAEDNYGYTF. DNA of the CDR3: TGTGCTAGTGCGGAGGATAACTATGGCTACACCTTC.

This clone appeared a few times. The chain couples TRBV5-1 to TRBJ1-1; D unresolved. The V end lost 5 bases, the J end lost 2 bases, and 13 bases lay between the germline ends. This CDR3 contains 14 residues. Germline assignment: CDR1 SGHRS and CDR2 YFSETQ. In DNA form, the CDR3 reads TGCGCCAGCAGTCGTAGGGATTTCAACACTGAAGCTTTCTTT. Translating gives CASSRRDFNTEAFF.

The J gene is TRBJ1-3, the V gene TRBV29-1; tentatively, D is TRBD1 (6 bases). This CDR3 has 14 amino acids. V shed 6 bases and J shed 0 bases, with 12 bases lying between them. Per germline, CDR1 SQVTM and CDR2 ANQGSEA. This CDR3 reads CSVARDNSGNTIYF. The CDR3 nucleotides read TGCAGCGTCGCCCGGGACAACTCTGGAAACACCATATATTTT.

This chain uses TRBV11-2 with TRBJ2-3; 7 bases line up with TRBD2. V lost 3 bases, J lost 7 bases, and 10 bases stayed unmatched. This CDR3 region has 15 residues. CDR1 is SGHAT, CDR2 FQNNGV, per germline. The CDR3 region has the DNA TGTGCCAGCAGCTTTCCTGCGGGGGTGCTTAATACGCAGTATTTT. Translating gives CASSFPAGVLNTQYF.

This clone was seen just once. The chain carries TRBV29-1 and TRBJ2-5; D unclear. The CDR3 totals 12 residues. Germline V gene lookup returns CDR1 SQVTM and CDR2 ANQGSEA. V shed 3 bases and J shed 5 bases, with 10 bases lying between them. In DNA form, the CDR3 reads TGCAGCGTTGACCTCGTGGGGGAGACCCAGTACTTC. Translating gives CSVDLVGETQYF. Together with reference TRBV29-1 and TRBJ2-5, the CDR3 gives the full variable domain: SAVISQKPSRDICQRGTSLTIQCQVDSQVTMMFWYRQQPGQSLTLIATANQGSEATYESGFVIDKFPISRPNLTFSTLTVSNMSPEDSSIYLCSVDLVGETQYFGPGTRLLVL.

This clone is a singleton in its sample. This chain connects TRBV7-6 to TRBJ1-1; D gene unclear. The length of the CDR3 is 15 residues. Trimming removed 5 bases at V and 5 bases at J, with 18 bases between. Germline CDR1 reads SGHVS; CDR2 reads FNYEAQ. CDR3 amino acids: CASSPQVLARTEAFF. CDR3 sequence (DNA): TGTGCCAGCAGCCCCCAGGTGCTGGCGCGAACTGAAGCTTTCTTT.

This clone was picked up one time. The CDR3 spells CATSRDIPGEAYGYTF. CDR3 nucleotide sequence: TGTGCCACCAGCAGAGACATCCCAGGGGAGGCCTATGGCTACACCTTC. The J gene is TRBJ1-2, the V gene TRBV15, with D perhaps matching TRBD1 (6 bases). Germline CDR1 and CDR2: LNHNV and YYDKDF (reference sequence). This CDR3 spans 16 amino acids. Trimming removed 0 bases from V and 4 bases from J, with 15 bases in between.

The gene calls are TRBV9 and TRBJ2-3; D is unresolved. CDR1 is SGDLS, CDR2 YYNGEE, per germline. CDR3 size: 14 residues. Trimming removed 4 bases from V and 4 bases from J, with 13 bases in between. This CDR3 is CASSPDPAPDTQYF. Here the CDR3 DNA reads TGTGCCAGCAGCCCCGACCCGGCCCCAGATACGCAGTATTTT.

The chain links TRBV7-2 to TRBJ2-2; 13 positions agree with TRBD2. Germline V gives CDR1 SGHTA, CDR2 FQGNSA. Trimming removed 5 bases from V and 7 bases from J; junction bases left unmatched: 10. The CDR3 spans 17 residues. CDR3 DNA sequence: TGTGCCAGCAGCCCCCTTAGGACTAGCGGGGGTGGCGGGGAGCTGTTTTTT. Its translation: CASSPLRTSGGGGELFF.

This rearrangement joins TRBV6-1 to TRBJ1-5; 7 nucleotides match TRBD1. Germline V gene lookup returns CDR1 MNHNS and CDR2 SASEGT. This CDR3 is built from 15 residues. The trim removed 2 bases at V and 4 bases at J, leaving 5 bases unmatched. The CDR3 loop reads CASSETGEGNQPQHF. As DNA, the CDR3 is TGTGCCAGCAGTGAAACAGGGGAAGGAAATCAGCCCCAGCATTTT.

This chain connects TRBV25-1 to TRBJ1-3; D unresolved. The germline V gene has CDR1 MGHDK and CDR2 SYGVNS. The germline V and J ends were trimmed by 7 bases and 4 bases, with 5 bases remaining between them. The CDR3 runs to 11 residues. The CDR3 DNA sequence: TGTGCCAGCACCGTGGGAAACACCATATATTTT. Encoded protein: CASTVGNTIYF. The whole variable domain, filled in from reference TRBV25-1 and TRBJ1-3, reads EADIYQTPRYLVIGTGKKITLECSQTMGHDKMYWYQQDPGMELHLIHYSYGVNSTEKGDLSSESTVSRIRTEHFPLTLESARPSHTSQYLCASTVGNTIYFGEGSWLTVV.

The chain combines TRBV9 with TRBJ1-2; tentative D call: TRBD1 (6 bases). Trimming shortened V by 4 bases and J by 4 bases, and 14 bases separated the two germline ends. Germline-derived CDR1 and CDR2 are SGDLS and YYNGEE. The CDR3 extends over 14 amino acids. The CDR3 DNA follows: TGTGCCAGCAGCTCGGGGGGGCAGGGCTATGGCTACACCTTC. The encoded protein is CASSSGGQGYGYTF.

This clone was seen a single time. J is TRBJ2-7 and V is TRBV27; weak D call: TRBD2 (6 bases). This CDR3 is 17 amino acids long. Germline CDR1 MNHEY, CDR2 SMNVEV (reference sequence). V was clipped by 5 bases and J by 4 bases, with 24 bases between them. DNA of the CDR3: TGTGCCAGCAGTCAACTCCCCGGGACTCTCTCCATTTACGAGCAGTACTTC. Residues: CASSQLPGTLSIYEQYF.

This chain joins TRBV7-9 and TRBJ2-3; 11 nucleotides agree with TRBD2. This CDR3 contains 16 residues. The ends lost 5 bases at V and 2 bases at J; junction bases unmatched: 6. Germline-derived CDR1 and CDR2 are SEHNR and FQNEAQ (reference sequence). Here the CDR3 reads CASSPGLAASTDTQYF. The CDR3 region has the DNA TGTGCCAGCAGCCCGGGACTAGCGGCATCCACAGATACGCAGTATTTT.

The CDR3 here is CAISERGSTGELFF. The CDR3 DNA sequence: TGTGCCATCAGTGAGCGGGGATCCACCGGGGAGCTGTTTTTT. The chain uses TRBV10-3 and TRBJ2-2, with TRBD2 as a possible D gene (5 bases). This CDR3 has 14 amino acids. V was clipped by 2 bases and J by 4 bases, with 8 bases between them. CDR1 and CDR2 from the germline V gene are ENHRY and SYGVKD.

This chain connects TRBV29-1 to TRBJ2-5; either TRBD1 or TRBD2 may supply D (6 bases each). The DNA end favors TRBJ2-7, so the J call may be wrong. The CDR3 extends over 17 amino acids. Germline CDR1 SQVTM, CDR2 ANQGSEA. The CDR3 reads CSVERLGEGGVRHEQYF. The CDR3 DNA is TGCAGCGTTGAAAGGCTAGGTGAGGGGGGCGTTAGGCACGAGCAGTACTTC.